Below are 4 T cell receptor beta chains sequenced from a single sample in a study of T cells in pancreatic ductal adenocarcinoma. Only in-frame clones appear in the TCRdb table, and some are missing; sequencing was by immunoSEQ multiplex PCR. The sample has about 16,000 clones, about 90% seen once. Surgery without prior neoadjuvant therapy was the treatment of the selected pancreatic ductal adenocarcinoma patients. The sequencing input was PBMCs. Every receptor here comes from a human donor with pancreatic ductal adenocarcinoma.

The CDR3, as DNA: TGCAGCCTTAGCACAGGGGTGGAGACCCAGTACTTC. It is translated as CSLSTGVETQYF. The gene calls are TRBV29-1 and TRBJ2-5, with TRBD1 matching over 7 bases. Trimming took 8 bases from V and 5 from J; bases not matched to a gene: 8. Germline CDR1 and CDR2: SQVTM and ANQGSEA. CDR3 length: 12 amino acids.

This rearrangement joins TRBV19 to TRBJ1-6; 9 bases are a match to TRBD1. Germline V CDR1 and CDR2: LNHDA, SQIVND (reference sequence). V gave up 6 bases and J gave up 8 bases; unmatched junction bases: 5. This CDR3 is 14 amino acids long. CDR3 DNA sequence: TGTGCCAGTAGCCGGGACAGGGAGGATTCACCCCTCCACTTT. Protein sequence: CASSRDREDSPLHF.

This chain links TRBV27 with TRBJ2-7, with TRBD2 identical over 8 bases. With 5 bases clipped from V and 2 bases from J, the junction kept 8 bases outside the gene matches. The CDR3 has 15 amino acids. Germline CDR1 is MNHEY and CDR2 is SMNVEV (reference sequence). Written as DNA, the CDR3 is TGTGCCAGCAGTGCCTTGACTAGCGCTACCTACGAGCAGTACTTC. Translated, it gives CASSALTSATYEQYF.

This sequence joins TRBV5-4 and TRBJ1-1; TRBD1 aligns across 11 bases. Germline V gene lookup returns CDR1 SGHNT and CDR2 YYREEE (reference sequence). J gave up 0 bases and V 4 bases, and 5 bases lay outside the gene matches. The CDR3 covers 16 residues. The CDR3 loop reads CASSTGTGGMNTEAFF. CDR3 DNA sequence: TGTGCCAGCAGCACCGGGACAGGGGGAATGAACACTGAAGCTTTCTTT. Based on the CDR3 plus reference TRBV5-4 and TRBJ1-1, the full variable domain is ETGVTQSPTHLIKTRGQQVTLRCSSQSGHNTVSWYQQALGQGPQFIFQYYREEENGRGNFPPRFSGLQFPNYSSELNVNALELDDSALYLCASSTGTGGMNTEAFFGQGTRLTVV.